This TCR beta chain is drawn from a study of blood T cells in healthy people across ages. Study information: About one barcoded beta molecule per two T cells was captured by template switching.

Sample-barcoded 5' priming and a J-beta primer mix drove a second PCR of roughly 6 to 12 cycles. One entry per CDR3 protein results from TCRdb running MiXCR on the 5' RACE reads. The sample has about 970,000 distinct CDR3 sequences; just over 50% are singletons. In the case of this clonotype: The antigen remains unidentified.

Germline trimming cut 3 bases from V and 3 bases from J; bases unmatched to any gene: 7. This CDR3 comprises 15 residues. Germline V CDR1 and CDR2: SGHTA, FQGNSA. Study-wide results and caveats: Researchers deemed the diversity estimates from one million T cells underestimates. Age brought a roughly linear fall in TCR beta diversity measured per million T cells.

The source material was blood. The clonotype was recovered from a woman aged 55-69 years in good health. The chain employs TRBV7-2 and TRBJ2-7; 8 bases are a match to TRBD2. Here the CDR3 DNA reads TGTGCCAGCAGCTTGCGGACTAGCAGTCGCTACGAGCAGTACTTC. Its protein is CASSLRTSSRYEQYF.